The 21 T cell receptor beta chains reported below all come from one sample, sequenced in a study of blood T cell repertoires in COVID-19. The repertoire was sequenced with immunoSEQ multiplex PCR; TCRdb's copy has only in-frame clones and lacks some. The sample carries hundreds of thousands of clones, around 90% recorded once. The sequencing sample was made of PBMCs or T cells enriched from blood (not recorded which). These receptors were collected from a woman aged 40 to 49 with acute COVID-19.

This clone showed up just a few times. This rearrangement joins TRBV4-1 to TRBJ2-7; 10 bases map to TRBD2. Per the germline V gene, CDR1 is MGHRA and CDR2 is YSYEKL. This CDR3 is 15 amino acids long. J gave up 1 base and V 1 base, and 1 base lay outside the gene matches. In nucleotides, the CDR3 is TGCGCCAGCAGCCAAGGACTAGCGGGTTCCTACGAGCAGTACTTC. Translation gives CASSQGLAGSYEQYF.

The rearrangement uses TRBV6-5 and TRBJ1-2, with 7 positions matching TRBD1. From germline, CDR1 is MNHEY and CDR2 SVGAGI. V was pared by 0 bases and J by 8 bases, with 6 bases of the junction left unmatched. This CDR3 has 14 residues. The CDR3 here is CASSYSYLQGGYTF. CDR3 nucleotide sequence: TGTGCCAGCAGTTACTCTTACTTACAGGGGGGCTACACCTTC.

The rearrangement uses TRBV4-2 and TRBJ2-3; 9 bases fit TRBD2. The CDR3 sequence is 15 residues long. The V gene's germline CDR1 is LGHNA and CDR2 YNFKEQ. The V segment lost 2 bases and the J segment 8 bases; nucleotides outside the gene matches: 8. In nucleotides, the CDR3 is TGTGCCAGCAGCCAACTAGCGGGGTCTTTAGTTACGCAGTATTTT. Translation: CASSQLAGSLVTQYF.

DNA of the CDR3: TGTGCCAGCAGCCGACTAGCGGAGGCCTCCTACGAGCAGTACTTC. The encoded protein is CASSRLAEASYEQYF. The chain joins TRBV6-5 to TRBJ2-7, with 9 positions matching TRBD2. J gave up 0 bases and V 6 bases, and 6 bases lay outside the gene matches. Germline lookup yields CDR1 MNHEY and CDR2 SVGAGI. The CDR3 is 15 residues long.

The chain carries TRBV5-1 and TRBJ2-5, with D possibly TRBD2 on 5 matching bases. Germline loops: CDR1 SGHRS, CDR2 YFSETQ. V was shortened by 0 bases and J by 2 bases, with 17 bases between the two germline ends. The CDR3 loop spans 17 amino acids. CDR3 sequence (DNA): TGCGCCAGCAGCTTGGGTACTAGTCGGCCTGCGCAAGAGACCCAGTACTTC. Translation: CASSLGTSRPAQETQYF.

The chain joins TRBV10-2 to TRBJ1-6; 10 bases map to TRBD1. CDR1 WSHSY and CDR2 SAAADI come from the germline V gene. V dropped 2 bases and J dropped 10; count of bases not matched to a gene: 2. The length of the CDR3 is 14 residues. CDR3 sequence (DNA): TGCGCCAGCAGTGAGCTGGACAGGGGGTCACCCCTCCACTTT. Its translation: CASSELDRGSPLHF.

The V gene is TRBV12-3 or TRBV12-4, the J gene TRBJ1-2; D is undetermined. This CDR3 is 13 amino acids long. Deletions cut 6 bases from V and 6 bases from J, with 14 bases between. Written as DNA, the CDR3 is TGTGCCAGCAGGGACTCACCCCGGGATGGCTACACCTTC. Its protein product is CASRDSPRDGYTF.

This chain connects TRBV27 to TRBJ1-1; 7 bases agree with TRBD1. The CDR3 contains 15 residues. V shed 5 bases and J 0 bases; nucleotides not matched to a gene: 6. In germline, CDR1 is MNHEY, CDR2 SMNVEV (reference sequence). In DNA form, the CDR3 reads TGTGCCAGCAGTCGTCCGGGACAGCTGAACACTGAAGCTTTCTTT. Its translation: CASSRPGQLNTEAFF.

This chain uses TRBV24-1 with TRBJ2-3; 9 nucleotides match TRBD1. After removal of 4 bases from V and 6 bases from J, the junction contained 7 bases not matched to a gene. In germline, CDR1 is KGHDR, CDR2 SFDVKD. This CDR3 contains 15 residues. CDR3 region: CATSEGQGLRDTQYF. In DNA, the CDR3 is TGTGCCACCAGTGAAGGACAGGGGCTTCGGGATACGCAGTATTTT.

The chain joins TRBV6-5 to TRBJ1-5; D uncertain. Germline CDR1 and CDR2: MNHEY and SVGAGI. V was pared by 5 bases and J by 3 bases, with 8 bases between. The CDR3 is made up of 13 amino acids. CDR3 nucleotide sequence: TGTGCCAGCAGTCGGGTATACAATCAGCCCCAGCATTTT. It codes for CASSRVYNQPQHF.

V is TRBV19 and J is TRBJ1-2; D is perhaps TRBD1 (6 bases). The CDR3 length is 13 residues. The germline gives CDR1 LNHDA, CDR2 SQIVND (reference sequence). Trimming pared 2 bases from V and 7 bases from J, leaving 11 bases between. CDR3 DNA sequence: TGTGCCAGTAGTATACGGCAGGGGTCTGGCTACACCTTC. Protein: CASSIRQGSGYTF.

J is TRBJ2-7 and V is TRBV6-5; 8 bases align to TRBD1. The V gene end was trimmed by 4 bases and the J gene end by 6 bases; junction bases not matched to a gene: 8. CDR1 and CDR2 from the germline V gene are MNHEY and SVGAGI. CDR3 length equals 14 residues. CDR3 coding DNA: TGTGCCAGCAGTTCAGGGGGCCCGCCGGGCGAGCAGTACTTC. It is translated as CASSSGGPPGEQYF.

This chain joins TRBV19 and TRBJ1-3; TRBD1 matches at 11 bases. The CDR3 extends over 14 amino acids. Trimming cost V 9 bases and J 3 bases; bases outside gene matches: 4. From germline, CDR1 is LNHDA and CDR2 SQIVND (reference sequence). Here the CDR3 DNA reads TGTGCCAGCGGACAGGGGGCTTATGGAAACACCATATATTTT. Protein: CASGQGAYGNTIYF. The full variable domain, with the rest looked up from reference TRBV19 and TRBJ1-3, is DGGITQSPKYLFRKEGQNVTLSCEQNLNHDAMYWYRQDPGQGLRLIYYSQIVNDFQKGDIAEGYSVSREKKESFPLTVTSAQKNPTAFYLCASGQGAYGNTIYFGEGSWLTVV.

The V gene is TRBV20-1, the J gene TRBJ2-4; D is unresolved. Germline CDR1 DFQATT, CDR2 SNEGSKA (reference sequence). The CDR3 has 10 residues. The V end lost 5 bases, the J end lost 8 bases, and 7 bases lay between the germline ends. The CDR3 DNA reads as TGCAGTGCTCCCCGTCACATTCAGTACTTC. Its protein is CSAPRHIQYF.

V gene TRBV9 combines with J gene TRBJ1-3; TRBD1 agrees at 7 bases. The CDR3 loop spans 16 amino acids. The V and J ends lost 4 bases and 4 bases, in that order; junction bases with no gene match: 11. Germline V gene data show CDR1 as SGDLS and CDR2 as YYNGEE. The CDR3 loop reads CASSLSRGNSGNTIYF. The CDR3 DNA reads TGTGCCAGCAGCCTTTCCAGGGGGAACTCGGGAAACACCATATATTTT.

The gene calls are TRBV6-5 and TRBJ2-7, with D perhaps matching TRBD1 (6 bases). CDR3 size: 13 residues. Between the trimmed V and J ends, which lost 0 bases and 6 bases, there was a span of 9 bases. Per the germline V gene, CDR1 is MNHEY and CDR2 is SVGAGI. This CDR3 reads CASSYSTGVEQYF. The CDR3 DNA follows: TGTGCCAGCAGTTACTCGACAGGAGTCGAGCAGTACTTC.

The chain has TRBV18 and TRBJ1-2; 8 nucleotides align to TRBD1. Germline CDR1 and CDR2: KGHSH and LQKENI. This CDR3 has 14 residues. Germline trimming cut 2 bases from V and 9 bases from J; bases unmatched to any gene: 8. This chain's CDR3 is CASSPELGQGSYTF. The CDR3 region has the DNA TGTGCCAGCTCACCAGAGCTTGGACAGGGAAGCTACACCTTC.

The chain combines TRBV19 with TRBJ1-4; D remains unclear. Germline V gene data show CDR1 as LNHDA and CDR2 as SQIVND (reference sequence). V was pared by 3 bases and J by 3 bases, with 11 bases between. This CDR3 is built from 15 residues. CDR3 amino acids: CASSMGEGANEKLFF. The CDR3 nucleotides are TGTGCCAGTAGTATGGGTGAGGGAGCTAATGAAAAACTGTTTTTT.

V and J are TRBV5-1 and TRBJ1-3; TRBD1 matches 7 bases. Trimming removed 0 bases from V and 0 bases from J; junction bases left unmatched: 3. This CDR3 comprises 16 residues. CDR1 SGHRS and CDR2 YFSETQ come from the germline V gene. This CDR3 reads CASSLASGGSGNTIYF. CDR3 nucleotide sequence: TGCGCCAGCAGCTTGGCCTCAGGGGGCTCTGGAAACACCATATATTTT.

The chain carries TRBV27 and TRBJ2-1; the match to TRBD1 covers 8 bases. This CDR3 has 18 residues. J lost 2 bases, V lost 5 bases, and 14 bases had no gene match. Germline lookup yields CDR1 MNHEY and CDR2 SMNVEV (reference sequence). As DNA, the CDR3 is TGTGCCAGCAGTCCCTTCCCCTTGACAGGGGAAACCTACAATGAGCAGTTCTTC. Its protein is CASSPFPLTGETYNEQFF.

This sequence joins TRBV11-2 and TRBJ2-6; D is undetermined. Trimming shortened V by 5 bases and J by 3 bases, and 11 bases separated the two germline ends. CDR3 size: 15 residues. Germline assignment: CDR1 SGHAT and CDR2 FQNNGV. CDR3 in DNA: TGTGCCAGCAGCCCCCGATGGAGTGGGGCCAACGTCCTGACTTTC. This gives the protein CASSPRWSGANVLTF.